Listed here is a single T cell receptor (beta chain). V was clipped by 6 bases and J by 5 bases; unmatched bases: 5. Germline-derived CDR1 and CDR2 are SQVTM and ANQGSEA. The CDR3 is 13 residues long. This entry belongs to a study of T cell changes during pregnancy in multiple sclerosis. Some clones are missing from TCRdb's copy, which holds only in-frame ones; the method was immunoSEQ multiplex PCR. The sample lists 50,000 to 75,000 clones; under 95% were seen once. The receptor comes from a female donor in good health, enrolled as a control in a pregnancy study. The specimen was peripheral blood, collected in the first trimester of pregnancy. The chain links TRBV29-1 to TRBJ2-3; 10 bases align to TRBD2. CDR3 sequence reads: CSVQLAGRDTQYF. The CDR3 DNA reads as TGCAGCGTCCAACTAGCGGGACGAGATACGCAGTATTTT.